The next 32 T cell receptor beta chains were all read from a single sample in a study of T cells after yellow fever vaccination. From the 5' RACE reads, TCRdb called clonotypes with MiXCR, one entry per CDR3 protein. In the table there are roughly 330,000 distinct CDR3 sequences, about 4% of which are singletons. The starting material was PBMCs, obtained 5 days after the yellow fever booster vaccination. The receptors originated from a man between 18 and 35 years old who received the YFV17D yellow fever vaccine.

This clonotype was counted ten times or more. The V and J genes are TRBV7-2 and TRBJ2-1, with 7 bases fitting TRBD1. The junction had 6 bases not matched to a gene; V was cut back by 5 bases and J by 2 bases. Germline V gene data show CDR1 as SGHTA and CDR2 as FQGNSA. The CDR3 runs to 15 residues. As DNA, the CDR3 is TGTGCCAGCAGCCCCTCGGGACAGACCTACAATGAGCAGTTCTTC. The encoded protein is CASSPSGQTYNEQFF. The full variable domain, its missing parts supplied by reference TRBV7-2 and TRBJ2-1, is GAGVSQSPSNKVTEKGKDVELRCDPISGHTALYWYRQSLGQGLEFLIYFQGNSAPDKSGLPSDRFSAERTGGSVSTLTIQRTQQEDSAVYLCASSPSGQTYNEQFFGPGTRLTVL.

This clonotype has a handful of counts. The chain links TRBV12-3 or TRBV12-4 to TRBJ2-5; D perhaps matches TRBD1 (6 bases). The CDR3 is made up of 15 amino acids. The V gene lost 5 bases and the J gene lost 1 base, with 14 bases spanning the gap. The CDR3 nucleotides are TGTGCCAGCAGTCCGAGGGACACATCCCAAGAGACCCAGTACTTC. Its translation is CASSPRDTSQETQYF.

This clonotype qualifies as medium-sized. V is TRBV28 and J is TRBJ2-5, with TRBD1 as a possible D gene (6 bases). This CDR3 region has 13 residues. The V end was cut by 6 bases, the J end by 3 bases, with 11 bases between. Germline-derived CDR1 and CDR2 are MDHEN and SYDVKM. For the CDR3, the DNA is TGTGCCAGCAGGCCACAGGGAAAAGAGACCCAGTACTTC. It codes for CASRPQGKETQYF.

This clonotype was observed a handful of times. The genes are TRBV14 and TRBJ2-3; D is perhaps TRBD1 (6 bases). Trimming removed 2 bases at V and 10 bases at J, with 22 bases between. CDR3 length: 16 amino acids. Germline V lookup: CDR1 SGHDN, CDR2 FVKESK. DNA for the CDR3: TGTGCCAGCAGCCAAACAGGGTCGGTTGGAGGTGTTCCGCAGTATTTT. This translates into CASSQTGSVGGVPQYF.

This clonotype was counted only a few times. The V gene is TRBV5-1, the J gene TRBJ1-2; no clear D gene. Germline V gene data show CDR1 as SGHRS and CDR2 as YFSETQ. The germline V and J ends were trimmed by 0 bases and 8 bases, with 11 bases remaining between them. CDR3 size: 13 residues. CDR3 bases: TGCGCCAGCAGCTTGGACGCCTGGAGCGGCTACACCTTC. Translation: CASSLDAWSGYTF.

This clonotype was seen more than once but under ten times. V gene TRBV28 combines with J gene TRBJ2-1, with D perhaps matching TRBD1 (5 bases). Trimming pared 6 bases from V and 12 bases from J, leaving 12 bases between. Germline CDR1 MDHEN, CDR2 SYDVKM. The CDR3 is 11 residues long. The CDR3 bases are TGTGCCAGCAGAAAGGGGTGGGGGCAGTTCTTC. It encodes CASRKGWGQFF. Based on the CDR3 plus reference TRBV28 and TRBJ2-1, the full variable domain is DVKVTQSSRYLVKRTGEKVFLECVQDMDHENMFWYRQDPGLGLRLIYFSYDVKMKEKGDIPEGYSVSREKKERFSLILESASTNQTSMYLCASRKGWGQFFGPGTRLTVL.

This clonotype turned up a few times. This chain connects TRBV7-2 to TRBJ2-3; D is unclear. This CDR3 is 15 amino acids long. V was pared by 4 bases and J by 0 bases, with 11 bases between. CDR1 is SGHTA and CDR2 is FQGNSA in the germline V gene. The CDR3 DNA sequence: TGTGCCAGCAGCTCGTTTCGTTCTAGCACAGATACGCAGTATTTT. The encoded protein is CASSSFRSSTDTQYF.

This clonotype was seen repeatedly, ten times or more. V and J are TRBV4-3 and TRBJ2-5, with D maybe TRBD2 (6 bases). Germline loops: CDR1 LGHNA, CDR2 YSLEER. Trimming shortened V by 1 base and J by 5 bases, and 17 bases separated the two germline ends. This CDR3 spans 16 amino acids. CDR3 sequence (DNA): TGCGCCAGCAGCCAAGTTTTCGCGGGATTAGGTGAGACCCAGTACTTC. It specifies CASSQVFAGLGETQYF.

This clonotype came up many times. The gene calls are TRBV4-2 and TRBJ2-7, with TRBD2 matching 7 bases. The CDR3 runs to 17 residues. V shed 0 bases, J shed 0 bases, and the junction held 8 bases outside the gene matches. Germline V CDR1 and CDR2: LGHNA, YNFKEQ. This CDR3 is CASSQDHGGGSSYEQYV. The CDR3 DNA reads TGTGCCAGCAGCCAAGATCATGGCGGGGGTAGCTCCTACGAGCAGTACGTC.

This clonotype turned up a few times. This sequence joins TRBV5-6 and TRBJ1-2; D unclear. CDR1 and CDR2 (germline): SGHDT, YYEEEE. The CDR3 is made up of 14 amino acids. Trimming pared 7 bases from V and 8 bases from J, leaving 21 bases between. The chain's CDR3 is CASAGITLPRGYTF. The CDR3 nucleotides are TGTGCCAGCGCGGGGATTACCCTACCGAGAGGCTACACCTTC.

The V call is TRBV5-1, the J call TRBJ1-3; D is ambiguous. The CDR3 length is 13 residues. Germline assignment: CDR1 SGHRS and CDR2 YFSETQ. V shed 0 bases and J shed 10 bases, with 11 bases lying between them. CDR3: CASSLAARSTIYF. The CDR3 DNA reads TGCGCCAGCAGCTTGGCCGCTCGGTCTACCATATATTTT.

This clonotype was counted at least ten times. For the CDR3, the DNA is TGCGCCAGCAGCTTGAACAAGGCCGATACGCAGTATTTT. Its translation is CASSLNKADTQYF. The chain links TRBV5-1 to TRBJ2-3; D is undetermined. V was trimmed by 1 base and J by 6 bases, leaving 9 bases between them. Germline V gene data show CDR1 as SGHRS and CDR2 as YFSETQ. The CDR3 has 13 amino acids.

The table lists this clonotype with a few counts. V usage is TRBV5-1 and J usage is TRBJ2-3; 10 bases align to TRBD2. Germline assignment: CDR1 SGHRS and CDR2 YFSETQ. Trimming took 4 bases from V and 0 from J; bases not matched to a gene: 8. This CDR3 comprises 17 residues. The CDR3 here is CASSQGGLAVSTDTQYF. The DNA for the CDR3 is TGCGCCAGCAGCCAGGGCGGACTAGCGGTTAGCACAGATACGCAGTATTTT.

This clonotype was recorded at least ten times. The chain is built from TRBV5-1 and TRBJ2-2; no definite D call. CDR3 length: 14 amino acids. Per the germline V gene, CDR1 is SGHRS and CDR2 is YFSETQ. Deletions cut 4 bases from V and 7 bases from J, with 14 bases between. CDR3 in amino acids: CASSTVEGYGELFF. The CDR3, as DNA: TGCGCCAGCAGCACTGTCGAAGGTTACGGGGAGCTGTTTTTT.

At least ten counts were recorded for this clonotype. CDR3 region: CASNPSGTDTQYF. The CDR3 bases are TGTGCCAGCAATCCTAGCGGAACAGATACGCAGTATTTT. The V and J genes are TRBV6-5 and TRBJ2-3; 7 positions agree with TRBD2. Losses at the gene ends were 7 bases for V and 3 bases for J; bases not matched to a gene: 4. From germline, CDR1 is MNHEY and CDR2 SVGAGI. CDR3 length: 13 residues.

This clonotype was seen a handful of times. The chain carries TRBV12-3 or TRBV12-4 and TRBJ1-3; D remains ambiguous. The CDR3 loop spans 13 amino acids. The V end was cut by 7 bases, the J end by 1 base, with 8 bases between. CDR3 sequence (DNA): TGTGCCAGCACACAGCGGTCTGGAAACACCATATATTTT. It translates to CASTQRSGNTIYF.

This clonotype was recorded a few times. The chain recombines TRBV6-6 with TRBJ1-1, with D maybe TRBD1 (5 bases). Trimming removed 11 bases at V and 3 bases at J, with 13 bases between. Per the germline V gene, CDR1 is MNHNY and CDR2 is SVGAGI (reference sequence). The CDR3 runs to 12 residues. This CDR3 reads CAGRQGDTEAFF. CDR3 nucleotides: TGTGCCGGCCGGCAAGGGGACACTGAAGCTTTCTTT.

The CDR3 loop is CSAAGNQETQYF. CDR3 in DNA: TGCAGTGCTGCAGGGAACCAAGAGACCCAGTACTTC. This chain joins TRBV20-1 and TRBJ2-5, with TRBD1 as a possible D gene (5 bases). Per germline, CDR1 DFQATT and CDR2 SNEGSKA (reference sequence). This CDR3 has 12 residues. V shed 5 bases and J shed 0 bases, with 7 bases lying between them.

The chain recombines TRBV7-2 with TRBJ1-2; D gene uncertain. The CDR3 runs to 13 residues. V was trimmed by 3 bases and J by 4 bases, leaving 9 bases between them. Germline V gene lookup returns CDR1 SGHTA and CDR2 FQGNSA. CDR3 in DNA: TGTGCCAGCAGCTTCCCCGGGATCTATGGCTACACCTTC. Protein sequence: CASSFPGIYGYTF.

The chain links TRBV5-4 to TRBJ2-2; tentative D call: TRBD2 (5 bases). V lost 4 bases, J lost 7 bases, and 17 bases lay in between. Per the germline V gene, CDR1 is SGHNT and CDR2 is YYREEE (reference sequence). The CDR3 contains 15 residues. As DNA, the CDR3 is TGTGCCAGCAGCGGTATCGGGAAGCAAGTCGGGGAGCTGTTTTTT. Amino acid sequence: CASSGIGKQVGELFF.

In DNA form, the CDR3 reads TGCGCCAGCAGCTCCAGGGACAGGGGGCTAAGAACTAATGAAAAACTGTTTTTT. It specifies CASSSRDRGLRTNEKLFF. This rearrangement joins TRBV5-1 to TRBJ1-4, with 12 positions matching TRBD1. Looked up from germline, CDR1 is SGHRS and CDR2 is YFSETQ. The J segment lost 1 base and the V segment lost 3 bases, leaving 7 bases of the junction unmatched. CDR3 size: 18 residues.

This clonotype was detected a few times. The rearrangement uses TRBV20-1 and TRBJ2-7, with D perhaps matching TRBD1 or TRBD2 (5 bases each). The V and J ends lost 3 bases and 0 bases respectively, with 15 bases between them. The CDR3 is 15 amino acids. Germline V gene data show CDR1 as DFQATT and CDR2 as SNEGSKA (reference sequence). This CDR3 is CSARPLEGTSYEQYF. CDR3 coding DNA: TGCAGTGCTAGGCCCCTCGAAGGGACCTCCTACGAGCAGTACTTC.

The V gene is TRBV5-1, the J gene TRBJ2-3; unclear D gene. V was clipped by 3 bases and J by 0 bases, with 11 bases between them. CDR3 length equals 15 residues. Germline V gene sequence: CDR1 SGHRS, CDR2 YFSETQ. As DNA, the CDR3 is TGCGCCAGCAGCTCGCAGACGTACAGCACAGATACGCAGTATTTT. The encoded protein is CASSSQTYSTDTQYF.

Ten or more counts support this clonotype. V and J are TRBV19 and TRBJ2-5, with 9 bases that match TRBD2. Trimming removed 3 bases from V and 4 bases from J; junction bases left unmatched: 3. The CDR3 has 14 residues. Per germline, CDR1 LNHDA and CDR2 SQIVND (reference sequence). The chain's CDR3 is CASSILAGLETQYF. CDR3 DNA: TGTGCCAGTAGTATCCTAGCGGGGCTAGAGACCCAGTACTTC.

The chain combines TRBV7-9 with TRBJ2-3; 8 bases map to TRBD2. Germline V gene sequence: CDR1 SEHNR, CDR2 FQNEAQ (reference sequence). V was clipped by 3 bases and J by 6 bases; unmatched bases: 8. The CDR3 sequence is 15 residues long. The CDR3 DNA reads TGTGCCAGCAGCTTCACGGGACTAGAACCGGATACGCAGTATTTT. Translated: CASSFTGLEPDTQYF.

This CDR3 is CASSQVRSLDTDTQYF. CDR3 sequence (DNA): TGCGCCAGCAGCCAAGTACGTTCCCTGGACACAGATACGCAGTATTTT. The chain joins TRBV4-1 to TRBJ2-3; D gene ambiguous. The CDR3 runs to 16 residues. Germline values: CDR1 MGHRA, CDR2 YSYEKL. V gave up 1 base and J gave up 2 bases, with 13 bases separating them.

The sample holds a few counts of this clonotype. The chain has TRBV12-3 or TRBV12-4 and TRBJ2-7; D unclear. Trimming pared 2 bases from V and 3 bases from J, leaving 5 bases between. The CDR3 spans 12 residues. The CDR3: CASSLNHYEQYV. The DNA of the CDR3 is TGTGCCAGCAGTTTAAACCACTACGAGCAGTACGTC.

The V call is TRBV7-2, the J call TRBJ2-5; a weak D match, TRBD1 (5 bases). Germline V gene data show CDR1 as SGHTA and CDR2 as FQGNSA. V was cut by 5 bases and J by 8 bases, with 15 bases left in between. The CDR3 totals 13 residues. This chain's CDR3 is CASSVGRSGTQYF. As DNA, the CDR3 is TGTGCCAGCAGCGTGGGGCGGTCCGGAACCCAGTACTTC.

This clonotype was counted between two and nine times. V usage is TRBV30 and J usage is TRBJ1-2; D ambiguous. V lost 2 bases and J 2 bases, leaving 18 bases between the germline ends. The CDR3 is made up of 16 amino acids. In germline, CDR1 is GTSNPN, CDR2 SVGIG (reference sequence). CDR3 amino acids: CAWSFTLGRENYGYTF. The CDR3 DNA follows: TGTGCCTGGAGTTTTACTCTAGGACGGGAAAACTATGGCTACACCTTC.

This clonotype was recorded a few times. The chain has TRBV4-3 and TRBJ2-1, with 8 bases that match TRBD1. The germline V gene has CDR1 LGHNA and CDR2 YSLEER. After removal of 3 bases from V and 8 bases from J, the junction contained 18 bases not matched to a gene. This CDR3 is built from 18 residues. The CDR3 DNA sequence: TGCGCCAGCAGCCAGGGTGCGTCTCGGACAGGGAGTAGTTATGAGCAGTTCTTC. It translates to CASSQGASRTGSSYEQFF.

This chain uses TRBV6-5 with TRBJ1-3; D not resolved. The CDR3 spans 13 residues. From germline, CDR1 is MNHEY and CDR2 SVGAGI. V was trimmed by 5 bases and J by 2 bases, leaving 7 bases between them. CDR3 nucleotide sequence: TGTGCCAGCAGTGCATCGACTGGAAACACCATATATTTT. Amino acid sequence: CASSASTGNTIYF.

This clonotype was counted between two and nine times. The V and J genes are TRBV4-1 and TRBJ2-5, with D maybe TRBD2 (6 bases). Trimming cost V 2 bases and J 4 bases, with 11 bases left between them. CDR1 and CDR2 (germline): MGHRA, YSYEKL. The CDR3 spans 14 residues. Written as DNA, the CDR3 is TGCGCCAGCAGCCAAACTATCGGGGGAGAGACCCAGTACTTC. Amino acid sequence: CASSQTIGGETQYF.